This entry lists 8 T cell receptor beta chains sequenced from one sample in a study of OX40 agonist ivuxolimab in advanced cancers. Measured with immunoSEQ multiplex PCR; TCRdb has only the in-frame clones, and not every one. Found here are fewer than 85,000 clones, around four fifths of them singletons; the top ten hold about 0.73%. This material consisted of CD4+ or CD8+ T cells sorted from blood, taken in a trial of the OX40 agonist ivuxolimab. These TCRs come from an adult with an advanced solid tumor such as melanoma, head and neck, liver or kidney cancer.

The chain combines TRBV6-1 with TRBJ1-4; 10 positions agree with TRBD1. The germline CDR1 and CDR2 sequences are MNHNS and SASEGT. This CDR3 region has 15 residues. The junction had 7 bases not matched to a gene; V was cut back by 8 bases and J by 4 bases. CDR3 residues: CASQDRGGINEKLFF. The CDR3 DNA reads as TGTGCCAGCCAGGACAGGGGGGGAATTAATGAAAAACTGTTTTTT.

The chain employs TRBV29-1 and TRBJ1-1, with 8 nucleotides matching TRBD1. This CDR3 region has 13 residues. The germline V gene encodes CDR1 SQVTM and CDR2 ANQGSEA. The J segment lost 2 bases and the V segment lost 7 bases, leaving 6 bases of the junction unmatched. The CDR3 DNA follows: TGCAGCGCTTTGACAGGGGCCAACACTGAAGCTTTCTTT. It yields the protein CSALTGANTEAFF. Based on the CDR3 plus reference TRBV29-1 and TRBJ1-1, the full variable domain is SAVISQKPSRDICQRGTSLTIQCQVDSQVTMMFWYRQQPGQSLTLIATANQGSEATYESGFVIDKFPISRPNLTFSTLTVSNMSPEDSSIYLCSALTGANTEAFFGQGTRLTVV.

V and J are TRBV7-2 and TRBJ2-5; D is uncertain. This CDR3 spans 15 amino acids. The V end lost 1 base, the J end lost 5 bases, and 14 bases lay between the germline ends. CDR1 SGHTA and CDR2 FQGNSA come from the germline V gene. The CDR3 spells CASSLGGTPMETQYF. The DNA of the CDR3 is TGTGCCAGCAGCTTAGGGGGTACCCCAATGGAGACCCAGTACTTC.

The chain combines TRBV5-1 with TRBJ2-5; 7 positions agree with TRBD1. With 0 bases clipped from V and 5 bases from J, the junction kept 7 bases outside the gene matches. CDR3 length: 15 residues. Germline V gene sequence: CDR1 SGHRS, CDR2 YFSETQ. The CDR3 sequence is CASSLEQGEWETQYF. DNA for the CDR3: TGCGCCAGCAGCTTGGAGCAGGGGGAGTGGGAGACCCAGTACTTC.

The rearrangement joins TRBV4-3 to TRBJ1-3; unclear D gene. The CDR3 extends over 13 amino acids. CDR1 and CDR2 from the germline V gene are LGHNA and YSLEER. V was trimmed by 4 bases and J by 2 bases, leaving 6 bases between them. The CDR3, as DNA: TGCGCCAGCAGCCTCGGGGCTGGAAACACCATATATTTT. This sequence encodes CASSLGAGNTIYF.

The chain employs TRBV27 and TRBJ2-1; possibly TRBD1 for D (6 bases). V dropped 3 bases and J dropped 7 bases, with 13 bases sitting between them. The CDR3 extends over 14 amino acids. Germline assignment: CDR1 MNHEY and CDR2 SMNVEV (reference sequence). The DNA of the CDR3 is TGTGCCAGCAGTTTTAACTGGCAGGGGAATGAGCAGTTCTTC. It translates to CASSFNWQGNEQFF.

This clone was counted a single time. V is TRBV5-1 and J is TRBJ2-7; 10 bases align to TRBD1. The CDR3 consists of 15 residues. V shed 1 base, J shed 6 bases, and the junction held 7 bases outside the gene matches. CDR1 SGHRS and CDR2 YFSETQ come from the germline V gene. CDR3 in amino acids: CASSLSVTGGSEQYF. CDR3 nucleotide sequence: TGCGCCAGCAGCTTGAGTGTGACAGGGGGCTCCGAGCAGTACTTC.

This chain connects TRBV5-4 to TRBJ2-6, with 8 bases aligning to TRBD1. Germline V CDR1 and CDR2: SGHNT, YYREEE (reference sequence). The V and J ends lost 4 bases and 5 bases, in that order; junction bases with no gene match: 5. This CDR3 has 15 amino acids. The CDR3 sequence: CASSPDRVRANVLTF. The CDR3 DNA reads as TGTGCCAGCAGCCCGGACAGGGTGCGGGCCAACGTCCTGACTTTC.